A selection of T cell receptor beta chains follows, all from one sample in a study of cytomegalovirus exposure and HLA in healthy donors. Using immunoSEQ multiplex PCR, the repertoire was profiled, and TCRdb retains in-frame clones only, with some absent. The table has more than 100,000 clones, approximately 8.9% seen once. The sequencing input was PBMCs. The receptors originated from a woman between 40 and 55 years old in good health and CMV-seropositive. CDR3s include the opening cysteine and the closing phenylalanine or tryptophan. A D gene is named only where the DNA matches it firmly. Not every row has a clone size; where given, it reads once, few, many or a size class.

j_call: TRBJ1-5; clone_size: .; v_call: TRBV27; d_call: .; cdr3_aa: CAWGPNDSNQPQHF; cdr3_nt: TGTGCTTGGGGGCCCAACGATAGCAATCAGCCCCAGCATTTT
j_call: TRBJ2-7; clone_size: few; v_call: TRBV6-1; d_call: TRBD2; cdr3_aa: CASSERSGGTSRAYEQYF; cdr3_nt: TGTGCCAGCAGTGAAAGGAGCGGGGGGACTTCAAGGGCCTACGAGCAGTACTTC
j_call: TRBJ2-7; clone_size: .; v_call: TRBV5-4; d_call: TRBD2; cdr3_aa: CASSLARSSGVTYEQYF; cdr3_nt: TGTGCCAGCAGCTTGGCCAGGTCTAGCGGGGTAACCTACGAGCAGTACTTC
j_call: TRBJ2-5; clone_size: .; v_call: TRBV19; d_call: TRBD1; cdr3_aa: CASTRTGTGETQYF; cdr3_nt: TGTGCCAGTACCAGGACAGGGACGGGTGAGACCCAGTACTTC
j_call: TRBJ2-3; clone_size: few; v_call: TRBV5-4; d_call: TRBD2; cdr3_aa: CASTWGGDSTDTQYF; cdr3_nt: TGTGCCAGCACCTGGGGAGGGGATAGCACAGATACGCAGTATTTT
j_call: TRBJ2-3; clone_size: .; v_call: TRBV5-1; d_call: .; cdr3_aa: CASAPGIPSTDTQYF; cdr3_nt: TGCGCCAGCGCTCCAGGGATCCCTAGCACAGATACGCAGTATTTT
j_call: TRBJ2-1; clone_size: .; v_call: TRBV2; d_call: TRBD2; cdr3_aa: CARGLAGFDEQFF; cdr3_nt: TGTGCCAGAGGACTAGCGGGGTTTGATGAGCAGTTCTTC
j_call: TRBJ2-7; clone_size: .; v_call: TRBV7-2; d_call: .; cdr3_aa: CASSAGLRVEQYF; cdr3_nt: TGTGCCAGCAGCGCGGGACTTCGAGTTGAGCAGTACTTC
j_call: TRBJ1-2; clone_size: .; v_call: TRBV5-1; d_call: .; cdr3_aa: CASSLAGSNYGYTF; cdr3_nt: TGCGCCAGCAGCTTGGCCGGGAGTAACTATGGCTACACCTTC
j_call: TRBJ2-5; clone_size: .; v_call: TRBV5-1; d_call: .; cdr3_aa: CASSLGFQETQYF; cdr3_nt: TGCGCCAGCTCACTAGGTTTCCAAGAGACCCAGTACTTC
j_call: TRBJ2-7; clone_size: .; v_call: TRBV11-2; d_call: TRBD1; cdr3_aa: CASSFTPGQGYEQYF; cdr3_nt: TGTGCCAGCAGCTTCACTCCGGGACAGGGTTACGAGCAGTACTTC
j_call: TRBJ2-7; clone_size: once; v_call: TRBV18; d_call: .; cdr3_aa: CASSPPNHLKQYF; cdr3_nt: TGTGCCAGCTCACCACCAAACCACCTAAAGCAGTACTTC
j_call: TRBJ2-3; clone_size: .; v_call: TRBV2; d_call: .; cdr3_aa: CASSDPGEAPDTQYF; cdr3_nt: TGTGCCAGCAGTGATCCAGGTGAAGCCCCAGATACGCAGTATTTT
j_call: TRBJ2-6; clone_size: .; v_call: TRBV5-1; d_call: .; cdr3_aa: CASSLLAGAGANVLTF; cdr3_nt: TGCGCCAGCAGCTTGTTGGCAGGGGCTGGGGCCAACGTCCTGACTTTC
j_call: TRBJ1-1; clone_size: few; v_call: TRBV11-2; d_call: .; cdr3_aa: CASSLRGNTEAFF; cdr3_nt: TGTGCCAGCAGCTTAAGGGGGAACACTGAAGCTTTCTTT
j_call: TRBJ2-6; clone_size: .; v_call: TRBV5-1; d_call: .; cdr3_aa: CASSLGLSSGANVLTF; cdr3_nt: TGCGCCAGCAGCCTGGGACTGTCCTCTGGGGCCAACGTCCTGACTTTC
j_call: TRBJ1-1; clone_size: few; v_call: TRBV5-8; d_call: .; cdr3_aa: CASSFIEGAFF; cdr3_nt: TGTGCCAGCAGCTTCATTGAGGGAGCTTTCTTT
j_call: TRBJ2-3; clone_size: .; v_call: TRBV5-1; d_call: .; cdr3_aa: CASSLSLASTDTQYF; cdr3_nt: TGCGCCAGCAGCTTGAGCCTAGCTAGCACAGATACGCAGTATTTT
j_call: TRBJ2-3; clone_size: .; v_call: TRBV7-9; d_call: .; cdr3_aa: CASSSSPDTQYF; cdr3_nt: TGTGCCAGCAGCTCTAGCCCCGATACGCAGTATTTT
j_call: TRBJ1-2; clone_size: .; v_call: TRBV7-8; d_call: TRBD1; cdr3_aa: CASSPGGGQKVYTF; cdr3_nt: TGTGCCAGCAGCCCGGGGGGGGGACAGAAAGTCTACACCTTC
j_call: TRBJ1-2; clone_size: few; v_call: TRBV7-9; d_call: TRBD1; cdr3_aa: CASSSTGGAYGYTF; cdr3_nt: TGTGCCAGCAGCTCGACAGGGGGAGCCTATGGCTACACCTTC
j_call: TRBJ2-3; clone_size: .; v_call: TRBV5-1; d_call: TRBD1; cdr3_aa: CASTLTDRGTDTQYF; cdr3_nt: TGCGCCAGCACCCTTACAGACAGGGGGACAGATACGCAGTATTTT
j_call: TRBJ1-2; clone_size: few; v_call: TRBV5-4; d_call: .; cdr3_aa: CASSLDSNYGYTF; cdr3_nt: TGTGCCAGCAGCCTTGACTCTAACTATGGCTACACCTTC
j_call: TRBJ1-3; clone_size: few; v_call: TRBV11-2; d_call: TRBD1; cdr3_aa: CASRAGGSLRNTIYF; cdr3_nt: TGTGCCAGCAGGGCAGGGGGCTCTCTAAGAAACACCATATATTTT
j_call: TRBJ2-3; clone_size: .; v_call: TRBV18; d_call: TRBD2; cdr3_aa: CASSLLGTSGSADTQYF; cdr3_nt: TGTGCCAGCTCATTACTGGGGACTAGCGGTTCTGCAGATACGCAGTATTTT